The 22 T cell receptor beta chains listed next were all sequenced from one sample in a study of cytomegalovirus exposure and HLA in healthy donors. Primers included in the PCR were 60 Vbeta and 13 Jbeta primers. Here immunoSEQ multiplex PCR was the method, and the copy in TCRdb shows in-frame clones only, minus some. Counted here are roughly 100,000 clones, about four fifths occurring once; the ten biggest clones make up more than 3%. The sample taken for sequencing was PBMCs. The receptors were sampled from a female donor in good health and CMV-seropositive.

With respect to this clone: Germline is not matched at one junction end, which may reflect a read error. CDR3 sequence: CSVQLQGAAHPLYGYPF. The CDR3, as DNA: TGCAGCGTACAATTACAGGGGGCGGCTCACCCTTTGTATGGCTACCCCTTC. The chain couples TRBV29-1 to TRBJ1-2; 9 positions agree with TRBD1. Germline assignment: CDR1 SQVTM and CDR2 ANQGSEA. CDR3 length: 17 amino acids. Looking up the rest from reference TRBV29-1 and TRBJ1-2 gives the full variable domain: SAVISQKPSRDICQRGTSLTIQCQVDSQVTMMFWYRQQPGQSLTLIATANQGSEATYESGFVIDKFPISRPNLTFSTLTVSNMSPEDSSIYLCSVQLQGAAHPLYGYPFGSGTRLTVV.

This chain joins TRBV6-4 and TRBJ1-2; TRBD1 matches 9 bases. Per germline, CDR1 MRHNA and CDR2 SNTAGT. With 6 bases clipped from V and 0 bases from J, the junction kept 5 bases outside the gene matches. The CDR3 sequence is 15 residues long. As DNA, the CDR3 is TGTGCCAGCAGCCGGGACAGGGATGCTAACTATGGCTACACCTTC. Protein sequence: CASSRDRDANYGYTF.

V usage is TRBV6-5 and J usage is TRBJ2-1, with D maybe TRBD1 (6 bases). The length of the CDR3 is 14 residues. Between the trimmed V and J ends, which lost 4 bases and 4 bases, there was a span of 11 bases. Germline values: CDR1 MNHEY, CDR2 SVGAGI. Here the CDR3 reads CASSSRTVYNEQFF. The DNA of the CDR3 is TGTGCCAGCAGTTCACGGACAGTATACAATGAGCAGTTCTTC.

The genes are TRBV27 and TRBJ1-1; D perhaps matches TRBD1 (6 bases). V dropped 4 bases and J dropped 1 base, with 16 bases sitting between them. Germline CDR1 is MNHEY and CDR2 is SMNVEV (reference sequence). The CDR3 spans 16 residues. CDR3 sequence reads: CASSSTGFVGNTEAFF. The CDR3 DNA sequence: TGTGCCAGCAGTTCCACAGGGTTTGTGGGGAACACTGAAGCTTTCTTT.

This rearrangement joins TRBV18 to TRBJ1-1, with D perhaps matching TRBD1 (6 bases). V was cut by 2 bases and J by 3 bases, with 10 bases left in between. CDR1 and CDR2 (germline): KGHSH, LQKENI. The CDR3 spans 14 residues. The CDR3 nucleotides are TGTGCCAGCTCACCATCAGGGGCTTACACTGAAGCTTTCTTT. This encodes CASSPSGAYTEAFF.

V usage is TRBV7-9 and J usage is TRBJ1-1; D call uncertain. CDR3 length: 12 amino acids. Looked up from germline, CDR1 is SEHNR and CDR2 is FQNEAQ (reference sequence). Trimming stripped 8 bases from V and 1 base from J, with 8 bases between. In DNA, the CDR3 is TGTGCCAGCCTCGGAGGGAACACTGAAGCTTTCTTT. This gives the protein CASLGGNTEAFF. The whole variable domain, remainder taken from reference TRBV7-9 and TRBJ1-1, is DTGVSQNPRHKITKRGQNVTFRCDPISEHNRLYWYRQTLGQGPEFLTYFQNEAQLEKSRLLSDRFSAERPKGSFSTLEIQRTEQGDSAMYLCASLGGNTEAFFGQGTRLTVV.

The rearrangement links TRBV5-1 to TRBJ1-4; perhaps TRBD1 as D (5 bases). Germline assignment: CDR1 SGHRS and CDR2 YFSETQ. V lost 4 bases to trimming and J lost 8 bases, with 12 bases between them. The CDR3 is 13 residues long. The DNA for the CDR3 is TGCGCCAGCAGCCAGGGAAATTCAGAAAAACTGTTTTTT. As protein: CASSQGNSEKLFF.

This chain uses TRBV11-2 with TRBJ2-7; TRBD2 is a possible D gene (7 bases). Looked up from germline, CDR1 is SGHAT and CDR2 is FQNNGV. The V gene lost 1 base and the J gene lost 3 bases, with 13 bases spanning the gap. The CDR3 has 15 residues. DNA of the CDR3: TGTGCCAGCAGCTTAGCTAGCGGACAGAGCTACGAGCAGTACTTC. It is translated as CASSLASGQSYEQYF.

The chain combines TRBV6-1 with TRBJ2-5; maybe TRBD1 (6 bases). This CDR3 spans 15 amino acids. Trimming left V 2 bases short and J 2 bases short, with 12 bases between. Per the germline V gene, CDR1 is MNHNS and CDR2 is SASEGT. The CDR3 DNA reads TGTGCCAGCAGTGAATGGGACACTATGCAAGAGACCCAGTACTTC. This codes for CASSEWDTMQETQYF.

The CDR3 protein is CASSPGLAGVHEQYF. CDR3 sequence (DNA): TGTGCCAGCAGCCCTGGACTAGCGGGAGTACACGAGCAGTACTTC. The V gene is TRBV4-2, the J gene TRBJ2-7; the match to TRBD2 covers 13 bases. V lost 4 bases and J lost 5; bases outside the gene matches: 5. CDR1 is LGHNA and CDR2 is YNFKEQ in the germline V gene. There are 15 residues in the CDR3.

The rearrangement links TRBV19 to TRBJ2-7; the D gene is possibly TRBD1 (6 bases). This CDR3 is 13 amino acids long. CDR1 is LNHDA and CDR2 is SQIVND in the germline V gene (reference sequence). The ends were cut back, 3 bases at V and 5 bases at J, with 11 bases in the middle. CDR3 DNA sequence: TGTGCCAGTAGTATTTTTCCAGGGGACGAGCAGTACTTC. This sequence encodes CASSIFPGDEQYF.

This clone was seen only once. The chain links TRBV6-5 to TRBJ2-7; D ambiguous. In germline, CDR1 is MNHEY, CDR2 SVGAGI. CDR3 length equals 14 residues. The germline V and J ends were trimmed by 2 bases and 3 bases, with 11 bases remaining between them. The CDR3 DNA follows: TGTGCCAGCAGTTACAAACTACATAGCTACGAGCAGTACTTC. This gives the protein CASSYKLHSYEQYF.

The chain couples TRBV18 to TRBJ2-3; D might be TRBD2 (6 bases). The CDR3 totals 15 residues. Germline lookup yields CDR1 KGHSH and CDR2 LQKENI. The V and J ends lost 6 bases and 2 bases respectively, with 15 bases between them. For the CDR3, the DNA is TGTGCCAGCTCGCTCCGGCAGGGACTCACAGATACGCAGTATTTT. It specifies CASSLRQGLTDTQYF.

The chain couples TRBV18 to TRBJ2-1; 10 nucleotides match TRBD1. CDR1 is KGHSH and CDR2 is LQKENI in the germline V gene. Germline trimming cut 3 bases from V and 6 bases from J; bases unmatched to any gene: 5. This CDR3 region has 15 residues. The CDR3 spells CASSPDRGRTNEQFF. CDR3 DNA sequence: TGTGCCAGCTCACCTGACAGGGGGCGCACCAATGAGCAGTTCTTC.

The DNA of the CDR3 is TGCGCCAGCAGCCAAGTCAACCCCCCCTGGACAGGGAACACTGAAGCTTTCTTT. Its translation: CASSQVNPPWTGNTEAFF. V is TRBV4-1 and J is TRBJ1-1, with 7 positions matching TRBD1. Germline values: CDR1 MGHRA, CDR2 YSYEKL. J gave up 1 base and V 1 base, and 12 bases lay outside the gene matches. The CDR3 covers 18 residues.

This clone showed up just once. This rearrangement joins TRBV5-1 to TRBJ2-5; 7 positions match TRBD1. Trimming at V came to 0 bases and at J to 2 bases, leaving 1 base not matched to a gene. CDR1 and CDR2 (germline): SGHRS, YFSETQ. The CDR3 runs 14 residues. This chain's CDR3 is CASSLEGAQETQYF. The CDR3 bases are TGCGCCAGCAGCTTGGAGGGGGCTCAAGAGACCCAGTACTTC.

The chain uses TRBV30 and TRBJ2-5; 8 nucleotides match TRBD1. This CDR3 has 13 residues. Germline-derived CDR1 and CDR2 are GTSNPN and SVGIG (reference sequence). J gave up 4 bases and V 7 bases, and 8 bases lay outside the gene matches. The CDR3 sequence is CAYIDRGRETQYF. The CDR3 DNA reads TGTGCCTACATAGACAGGGGCCGAGAGACCCAGTACTTC.

V is TRBV19 and J is TRBJ1-1; TRBD1 aligns across 8 bases. The germline gives CDR1 LNHDA, CDR2 SQIVND (reference sequence). J gave up 5 bases and V 4 bases, and 6 bases lay outside the gene matches. This CDR3 is 14 amino acids long. CDR3 in DNA: TGTGCCAGTAGTACCCGGACAGGGCGAACTGAAGCTTTCTTT. It is translated as CASSTRTGRTEAFF. Looking up the rest from reference TRBV19 and TRBJ1-1 gives the full variable domain: DGGITQSPKYLFRKEGQNVTLSCEQNLNHDAMYWYRQDPGQGLRLIYYSQIVNDFQKGDIAEGYSVSREKKESFPLTVTSAQKNPTAFYLCASSTRTGRTEAFFGQGTRLTVV.

V gene TRBV5-1 combines with J gene TRBJ2-3, with a possible D match to TRBD2 (6 bases). This CDR3 is built from 16 residues. Per germline, CDR1 SGHRS and CDR2 YFSETQ. The V end was cut by 1 base, the J end by 5 bases, with 17 bases between. CDR3 nucleotides: TGCGCCAGCAGCTTGTCCGGAAGGCCGGGGGTAGATACGCAGTATTTT. It translates to CASSLSGRPGVDTQYF.

The chain joins TRBV7-2 to TRBJ2-7; 7 bases agree with TRBD1. Trimming at V came to 5 bases and at J to 3 bases, leaving 10 bases not matched to a gene. The CDR3 loop spans 15 amino acids. CDR1 and CDR2 (germline): SGHTA, FQGNSA. This chain's CDR3 is CASSAPGTANYEQYF. The CDR3 coding sequence is TGTGCCAGCAGCGCACCCGGGACAGCTAACTACGAGCAGTACTTC. The whole variable domain, remainder taken from reference TRBV7-2 and TRBJ2-7, is GAGVSQSPSNKVTEKGKDVELRCDPISGHTALYWYRQSLGQGLEFLIYFQGNSAPDKSGLPSDRFSAERTGGSVSTLTIQRTQQEDSAVYLCASSAPGTANYEQYFGPGTRLTVT.

This sequence joins TRBV7-6 and TRBJ2-7; 8 bases match TRBD1. CDR3 length: 15 amino acids. V dropped 3 bases and J dropped 5; count of bases not matched to a gene: 9. Per germline, CDR1 SGHVS and CDR2 FNYEAQ. This chain's CDR3 is CASSLGQGAQNEQYF. Written as DNA, the CDR3 is TGTGCCAGCAGCTTGGGGCAGGGGGCTCAAAACGAGCAGTACTTC.

V gene TRBV4-1 combines with J gene TRBJ1-1; D ambiguous. Germline values: CDR1 MGHRA, CDR2 YSYEKL. V was shortened by 4 bases and J by 0 bases, with 12 bases between the two germline ends. This CDR3 is built from 15 residues. The CDR3: CASSPQAHLNTEAFF. For the CDR3, the DNA is TGCGCCAGCAGCCCGCAGGCACATCTGAACACTGAAGCTTTCTTT.